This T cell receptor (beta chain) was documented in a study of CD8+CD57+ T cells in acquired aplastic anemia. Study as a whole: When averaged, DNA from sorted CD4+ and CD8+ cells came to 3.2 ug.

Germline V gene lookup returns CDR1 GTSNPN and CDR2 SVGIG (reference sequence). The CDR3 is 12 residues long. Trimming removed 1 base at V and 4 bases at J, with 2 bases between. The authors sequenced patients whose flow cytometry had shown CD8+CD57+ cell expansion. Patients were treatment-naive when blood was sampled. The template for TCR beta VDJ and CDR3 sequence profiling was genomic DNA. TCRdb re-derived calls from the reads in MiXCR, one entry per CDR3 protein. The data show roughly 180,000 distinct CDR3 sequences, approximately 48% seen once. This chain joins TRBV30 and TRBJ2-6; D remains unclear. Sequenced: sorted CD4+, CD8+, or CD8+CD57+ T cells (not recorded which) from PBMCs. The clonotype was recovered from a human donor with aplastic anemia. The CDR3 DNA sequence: TGTGCCTGGAGTGCCGGGGCCAACGTCCTGACTTTC. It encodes CAWSAGANVLTF.